A single sample gave rise to the 16 T cell receptor beta chains below, sequenced in a study of cytotoxic CD8 clonotypes in ibrutinib-treated CLL. The repertoire was sequenced with immunoSEQ multiplex PCR; TCRdb's copy has only in-frame clones and lacks some. The table records tens of thousands of clones, approximately 87% of them present only once. This specimen consisted of PBMCs, obtained after 24 months of ibrutinib treatment. The receptor source for this set is a human donor with chronic lymphocytic leukemia.

The chain couples TRBV30 to TRBJ2-3; D may be TRBD2 (5 bases). Germline lookup yields CDR1 GTSNPN and CDR2 SVGIG (reference sequence). This CDR3 has 14 residues. Between the trimmed V and J ends, which lost 3 bases and 0 bases, there was a span of 10 bases. CDR3: CAWSGGSSTDTQYF. The CDR3 bases are TGTGCCTGGAGCGGCGGGTCTAGCACAGATACGCAGTATTTT.

The rearrangement joins TRBV6-4 to TRBJ2-3; D uncertain. The V and J ends lost 4 bases and 6 bases respectively, with 11 bases between them. The CDR3 is 13 amino acids. Germline CDR1 MRHNA, CDR2 SNTAGT. Here the CDR3 reads CASSALNGDTQYF. The CDR3 DNA reads as TGTGCCAGCAGTGCCCTTAACGGGGATACGCAGTATTTT.

This chain links TRBV11-2 with TRBJ1-1; D call uncertain. Germline CDR1 and CDR2: SGHAT and FQNNGV. The CDR3 has 12 amino acids. The germline V and J ends were trimmed by 6 bases and 4 bases, with 9 bases remaining between them. This CDR3 is CASSQKSTEAFF. DNA for the CDR3: TGTGCCAGCAGTCAAAAGTCCACTGAAGCTTTCTTT. Using reference TRBV11-2 and TRBJ1-1 for the parts outside the CDR3, the full variable domain is EAGVAQSPRYKIIEKRQSVAFWCNPISGHATLYWYQQILGQGPKLLIQFQNNGVVDDSQLPKDRFSAERLKGVDSTLKIQPAKLEDSAVYLCASSQKSTEAFFGQGTRLTVV.

This chain links TRBV6-1 with TRBJ1-1, with 7 bases identical to TRBD1. The CDR3 is made up of 15 amino acids. Germline CDR1 MNHNS, CDR2 SASEGT. With 3 bases clipped from V and 1 base from J, the junction kept 5 bases outside the gene matches. The CDR3 coding sequence is TGTGCCAGCAGTGATTTAGGGGGCGCGAACACTGAAGCTTTCTTT. Translating it yields CASSDLGGANTEAFF.

This clone has at least ten counts. V usage is TRBV4-2 and J usage is TRBJ1-2, with a tentative D call TRBD1 (6 bases). CDR3 size: 16 residues. Trimming took off 0 bases at V and 8 bases at J, with 19 bases between the two ends. Germline V gene lookup returns CDR1 LGHNA and CDR2 YNFKEQ. In nucleotides, the CDR3 is TGTGCCAGCAGCCAAGAAGGAGACAGGCCTTTGAAAGGCTACACCTTC. Translation: CASSQEGDRPLKGYTF.

This rearrangement joins TRBV7-2 to TRBJ2-7; either TRBD1 or TRBD2 may supply D (6 bases each). V was pared by 1 base and J by 2 bases, with 15 bases between. The germline V gene has CDR1 SGHTA and CDR2 FQGNSA. The CDR3 covers 16 residues. The CDR3 sequence is CASSLGGAGQTYEQYF. CDR3 nucleotides: TGTGCCAGCAGCTTAGGGGGTGCGGGACAAACCTACGAGCAGTACTTC.

The gene calls are TRBV7-3 and TRBJ2-2, with a possible D match to TRBD1 (6 bases). V lost 0 bases and J lost 3, with 11 bases in between. CDR1 and CDR2 (germline): SGHTA, FQGTGA. The CDR3 is 16 amino acids. CDR3 coding DNA: TGTGCCAGCAGCTTAACCCCGGGACAACACACCGGGGAGCTGTTTTTT. Residues: CASSLTPGQHTGELFF.

The chain joins TRBV6-6 to TRBJ2-5; D is uncertain. The CDR3 has 12 residues. Germline V lookup: CDR1 MNHNY, CDR2 SVGAGI (reference sequence). Trimming removed 0 bases from V and 6 bases from J, with 5 bases in between. The CDR3 DNA sequence: TGTGCCAGCAGTTACTCCATAAAGACCCAGTACTTC. It translates to CASSYSIKTQYF.

In its sample, this clone was seen once. The chain employs TRBV19 and TRBJ1-2; D unclear. Germline V gene sequence: CDR1 LNHDA, CDR2 SQIVND (reference sequence). CDR3 length: 17 residues. V was shortened by 1 base and J by 4 bases, with 19 bases between the two germline ends. The CDR3 spells CASSIAPAPAGPYGYTF. CDR3 nucleotides: TGTGCCAGTAGTATAGCCCCCGCCCCCGCCGGGCCCTATGGCTACACCTTC.

In this sample, this clone turned up a few times. The CDR3 spells CATSRDGGDEAFF. The CDR3 DNA follows: TGTGCCACCAGCAGAGACGGGGGTGATGAAGCTTTCTTT. The chain employs TRBV15 and TRBJ1-1; D may be TRBD1 (5 bases). The CDR3 is 13 residues long. Germline V gives CDR1 LNHNV, CDR2 YYDKDF (reference sequence). Trimming cost V 0 bases and J 7 bases, with 9 bases left between them.

This clone showed up just once. This sequence joins TRBV7-9 and TRBJ2-1; tentatively, D is TRBD1 or TRBD2 (6 bases each). Trimming left V 1 base short and J 8 bases short, with 24 bases between. The CDR3 has 18 residues. Germline values: CDR1 SEHNR, CDR2 FQNEAQ (reference sequence). CDR3 in amino acids: CASSLEKGGPPTSYEQFF. The CDR3 bases are TGTGCCAGCAGCTTAGAAAAAGGGGGGCCCCCTACTTCTTATGAGCAGTTCTTC.

This chain links TRBV6-6 with TRBJ1-2; 7 bases are shared with TRBD1. With V trimmed by 6 bases and J by 1 base, 8 bases remained unmatched. The germline gives CDR1 MNHNY, CDR2 SVGAGI (reference sequence). The length of the CDR3 is 15 residues. The DNA for the CDR3 is TGTGCCAGCAGCAAGGGACAGCGGATTAACTATGGCTACACCTTC. Translated, it gives CASSKGQRINYGYTF.

This clone was counted only a few times. The V gene is TRBV18, the J gene TRBJ2-5, with 7 bases that match TRBD1. Germline lookup yields CDR1 KGHSH and CDR2 LQKENI. CDR3 length: 15 amino acids. Trimming removed 4 bases from V and 2 bases from J; junction bases left unmatched: 7. CDR3 in amino acids: CASSLRDSYQETQYF. CDR3 bases: TGTGCCAGCTCACTCCGGGACAGCTATCAAGAGACCCAGTACTTC.

This rearrangement joins TRBV25-1 to TRBJ1-3, with D hard to call. The germline V gene has CDR1 MGHDK and CDR2 SYGVNS. V was clipped by 10 bases and J by 0 bases, with 10 bases between them. The length of the CDR3 is 13 residues. This CDR3 is CATRGLSGNTIYF. The CDR3, as DNA: TGTGCCACCCGGGGTCTCTCTGGAAACACCATATATTTT. Based on the CDR3 plus reference TRBV25-1 and TRBJ1-3, the full variable domain is EADIYQTPRYLVIGTGKKITLECSQTMGHDKMYWYQQDPGMELHLIHYSYGVNSTEKGDLSSESTVSRIRTEHFPLTLESARPSHTSQYLCATRGLSGNTIYFGEGSWLTVV.

The chain couples TRBV5-1 to TRBJ1-4, with no clear D. The CDR3 is 14 amino acids. Germline-derived CDR1 and CDR2 are SGHRS and YFSETQ. Trimming left V 0 bases short and J 8 bases short, with 11 bases between. The CDR3 loop is CASSLAGLREKLFF. As DNA, the CDR3 is TGCGCCAGCAGCTTGGCTGGGTTAAGAGAAAAACTGTTTTTT.

This chain links TRBV7-8 with TRBJ2-5; the match to TRBD2 covers 7 bases. CDR3 length: 14 amino acids. The V segment lost 5 bases and the J segment 1 base; nucleotides outside the gene matches: 4. Germline V gene data show CDR1 as SGHVS and CDR2 as FQNEAQ. In DNA, the CDR3 is TGTGCCAGCAGCCTGCTAGCGGTCCAAGAGACCCAGTACTTC. It yields the protein CASSLLAVQETQYF.